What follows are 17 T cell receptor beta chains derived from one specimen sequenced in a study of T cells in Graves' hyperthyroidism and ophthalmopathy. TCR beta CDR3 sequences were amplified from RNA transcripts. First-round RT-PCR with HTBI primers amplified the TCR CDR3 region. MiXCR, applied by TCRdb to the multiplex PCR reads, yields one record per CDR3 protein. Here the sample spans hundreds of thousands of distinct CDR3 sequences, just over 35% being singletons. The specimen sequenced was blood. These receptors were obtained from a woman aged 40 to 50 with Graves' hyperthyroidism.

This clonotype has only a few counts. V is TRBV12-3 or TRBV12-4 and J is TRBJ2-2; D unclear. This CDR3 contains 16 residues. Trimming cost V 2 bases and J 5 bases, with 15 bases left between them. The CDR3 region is CASSLSSEALTGELFF. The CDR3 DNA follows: TGTGCCAGCAGTTTATCCTCGGAAGCCCTAACCGGGGAGCTGTTTTTT.

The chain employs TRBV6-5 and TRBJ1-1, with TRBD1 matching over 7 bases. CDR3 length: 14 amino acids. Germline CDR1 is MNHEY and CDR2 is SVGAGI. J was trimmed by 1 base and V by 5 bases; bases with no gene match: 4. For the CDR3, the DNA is TGTGCCAGCAGTCACAGGGGCCGGAACACTGAAGCTTTCTTT. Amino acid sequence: CASSHRGRNTEAFF.

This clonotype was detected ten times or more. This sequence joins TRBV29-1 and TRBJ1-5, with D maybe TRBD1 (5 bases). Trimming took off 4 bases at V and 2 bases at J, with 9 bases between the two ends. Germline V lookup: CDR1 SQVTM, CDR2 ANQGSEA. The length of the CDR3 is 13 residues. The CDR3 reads CSVVMGRNQPQHF. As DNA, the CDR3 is TGCAGCGTTGTGATGGGGCGCAATCAGCCCCAGCATTTT.

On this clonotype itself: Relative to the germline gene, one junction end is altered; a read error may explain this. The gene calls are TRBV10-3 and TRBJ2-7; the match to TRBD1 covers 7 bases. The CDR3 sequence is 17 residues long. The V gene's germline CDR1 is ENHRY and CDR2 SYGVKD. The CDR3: CASSYVESTGYGYEQYF. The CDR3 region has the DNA TGTGCCAGCAGTTACGTTGAGTCGACAGGGTATGGCTACGAGCAGTACTTC.

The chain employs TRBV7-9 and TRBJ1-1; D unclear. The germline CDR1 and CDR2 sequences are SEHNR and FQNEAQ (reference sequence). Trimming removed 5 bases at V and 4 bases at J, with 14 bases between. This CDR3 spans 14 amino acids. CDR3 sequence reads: CASSPGKGFTEAFF. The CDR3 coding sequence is TGTGCCAGCAGCCCCGGGAAGGGATTCACTGAAGCTTTCTTT.

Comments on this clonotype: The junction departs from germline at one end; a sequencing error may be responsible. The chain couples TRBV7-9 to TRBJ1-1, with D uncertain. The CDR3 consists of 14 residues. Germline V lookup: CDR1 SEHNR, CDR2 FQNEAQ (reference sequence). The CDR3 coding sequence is TGTGCCGGCAGCTTAGCGCTTTTAGACACAGAAGCTTTCTTT. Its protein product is CAGSLALLDTEAFF.

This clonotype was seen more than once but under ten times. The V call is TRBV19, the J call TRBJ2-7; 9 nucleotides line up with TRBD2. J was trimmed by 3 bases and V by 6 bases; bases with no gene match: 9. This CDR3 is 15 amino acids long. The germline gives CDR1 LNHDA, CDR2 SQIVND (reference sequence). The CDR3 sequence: CASRKIAGALYEQYF. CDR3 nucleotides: TGTGCCAGTAGAAAAATAGCGGGAGCGCTCTACGAGCAGTACTTC.

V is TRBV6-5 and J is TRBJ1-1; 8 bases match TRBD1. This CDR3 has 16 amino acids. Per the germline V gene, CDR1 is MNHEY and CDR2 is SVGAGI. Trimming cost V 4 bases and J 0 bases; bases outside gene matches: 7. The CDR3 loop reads CASSSSPGQVNTEAFF. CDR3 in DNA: TGTGCCAGCAGTTCTAGTCCGGGACAGGTGAACACTGAAGCTTTCTTT.

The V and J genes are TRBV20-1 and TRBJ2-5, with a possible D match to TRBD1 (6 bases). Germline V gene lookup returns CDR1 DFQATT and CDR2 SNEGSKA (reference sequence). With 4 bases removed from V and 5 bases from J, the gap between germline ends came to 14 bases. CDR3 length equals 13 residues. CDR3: CSAIWGHGETQYF. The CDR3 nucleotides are TGCAGTGCTATCTGGGGGCATGGGGAGACCCAGTACTTC.

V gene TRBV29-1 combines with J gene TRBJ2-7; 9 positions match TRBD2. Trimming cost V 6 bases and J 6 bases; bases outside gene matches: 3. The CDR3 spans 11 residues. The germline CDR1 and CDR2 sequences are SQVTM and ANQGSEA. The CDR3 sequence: CSVREGGEQYF. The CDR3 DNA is TGCAGCGTGCGGGAGGGCGGCGAGCAGTACTTC.

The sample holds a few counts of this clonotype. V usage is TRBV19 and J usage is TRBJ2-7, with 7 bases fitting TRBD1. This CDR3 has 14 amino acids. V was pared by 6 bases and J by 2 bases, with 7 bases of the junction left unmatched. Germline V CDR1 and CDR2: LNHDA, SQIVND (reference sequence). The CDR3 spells CASSTGVDPYEQYF. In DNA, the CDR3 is TGTGCCAGTAGCACAGGGGTTGATCCCTACGAGCAGTACTTC.

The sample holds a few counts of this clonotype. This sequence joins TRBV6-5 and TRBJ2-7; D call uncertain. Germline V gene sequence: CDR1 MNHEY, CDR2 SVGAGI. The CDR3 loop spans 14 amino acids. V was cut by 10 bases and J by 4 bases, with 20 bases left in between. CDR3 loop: CATKLIPLSYEQYF. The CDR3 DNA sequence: TGTGCCACCAAATTGATCCCTCTCTCTTACGAGCAGTACTTC.

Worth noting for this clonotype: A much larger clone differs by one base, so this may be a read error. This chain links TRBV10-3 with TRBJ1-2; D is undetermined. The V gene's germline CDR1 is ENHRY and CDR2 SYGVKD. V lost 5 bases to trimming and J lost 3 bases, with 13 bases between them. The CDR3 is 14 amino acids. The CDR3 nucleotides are TGTGCCATCAGTTACGGCGCCAACTACTATGGCTACACCTTC. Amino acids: CAISYGANYYGYTF.

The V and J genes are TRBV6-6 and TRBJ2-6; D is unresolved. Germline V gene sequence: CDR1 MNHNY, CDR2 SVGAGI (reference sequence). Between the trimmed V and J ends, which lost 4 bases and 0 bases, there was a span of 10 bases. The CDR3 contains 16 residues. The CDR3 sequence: CASSSSADSGANVLTF. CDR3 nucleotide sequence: TGTGCCAGCAGTTCCTCAGCCGACTCTGGGGCCAACGTCCTGACTTTC.

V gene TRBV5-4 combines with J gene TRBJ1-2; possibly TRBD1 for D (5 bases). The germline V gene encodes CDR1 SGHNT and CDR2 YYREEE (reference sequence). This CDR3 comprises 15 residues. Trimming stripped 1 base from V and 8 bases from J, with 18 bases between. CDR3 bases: TGTGCCAGCAGCTTGATGGGGAGGGATGGGGCCGGCTACACCTTC. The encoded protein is CASSLMGRDGAGYTF. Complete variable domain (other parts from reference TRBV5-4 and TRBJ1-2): ETGVTQSPTHLIKTRGQQVTLRCSSQSGHNTVSWYQQALGQGPQFIFQYYREEENGRGNFPPRFSGLQFPNYSSELNVNALELDDSALYLCASSLMGRDGAGYTFGSGTRLTVV.

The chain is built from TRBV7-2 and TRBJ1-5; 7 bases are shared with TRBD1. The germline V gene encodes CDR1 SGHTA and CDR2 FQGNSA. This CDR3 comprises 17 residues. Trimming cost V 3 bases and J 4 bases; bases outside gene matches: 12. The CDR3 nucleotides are TGTGCCAGCAGCTTTGGGGGCGCGGGACAGATGAATCAGCCCCAGCATTTT. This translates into CASSFGGAGQMNQPQHF.

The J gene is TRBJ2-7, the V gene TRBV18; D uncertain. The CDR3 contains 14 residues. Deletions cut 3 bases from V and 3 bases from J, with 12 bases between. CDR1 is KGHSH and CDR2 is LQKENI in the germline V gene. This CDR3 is CASSPSVAHYEQYF. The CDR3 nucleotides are TGTGCCAGCTCACCTTCGGTAGCTCACTACGAGCAGTACTTC.